This T cell receptor (beta chain) derives from a study of Graves' ophthalmopathy and Graves' hyperthyroidism. This clonotype was seen more than once but under ten times. V lost 2 bases to trimming and J lost 4 bases; unmatched junction nucleotides: 9. CDR1 and CDR2 from the germline V gene are MGHRA and YSYEKL. The CDR3 is 18 residues long. The authors amplified TCR beta CDR3 regions, and they did so from RNA transcripts for repertoire sequencing. First-round RT-PCR with HTBI primers preceded a second-round multiplex PCR. TCRdb re-derived calls from the multiplex PCR reads in MiXCR, one entry per CDR3 protein. The table lists hundreds of thousands of distinct CDR3 sequences, around a fifth of them singletons.

The chain carries TRBV4-1 and TRBJ2-6, with 9 bases identical to TRBD1. This TCR was recovered from a woman between 18 and 29 years old with stable Graves' hyperthyroidism. Sequences were obtained from peripheral blood. In nucleotides, the CDR3 is TGCGCCAGCAGCCAACTGCGGGACAGGGTCACCGGGGCCAACGTCCTGACTTTC. Protein sequence: CASSQLRDRVTGANVLTF.